This TCR beta chain was retrieved from a study of blood T cell repertoires in COVID-19. Study in general: Sites across the United States, Italy and Spain contributed samples from acute and convalescent COVID-19. PBMCs, B-cell-depleted T cells, or T cells provided the cDNA or gDNA that made up the material.

V lost 5 bases to trimming and J lost 0 bases; unmatched junction nucleotides: 14. This CDR3 has 19 amino acids. The V gene's germline CDR1 is SEHNR and CDR2 FQNEAQ (reference sequence). Clinical history reported by participants formed the basis on which cohorts were assigned. In the original processing: Nucleated cell number was recorded as an estimate derived from reference gene primer amplification. Here immunoSEQ multiplex PCR was the method, and the copy in TCRdb shows in-frame clones only, minus some. V, J and clone size are those of that table, while D and trimming were read from the DNA. This sample yields about 480,000 clones, of which 70% to 90% are seen a single time; approximately 2% belongs to the top ten.

The source material was PBMCs or T cells enriched from blood (not recorded which). This chain joins TRBV7-9 and TRBJ1-5, with TRBD1 matching 9 bases. The clonotype comes from a woman aged 35 to 49 who had recovered from COVID-19. CDR3 coding DNA: TGTGCCAGCAGCGGACGGGACAGGGAGGTTCAATATAGCAATCAGCCCCAGCATTTT. Its protein is CASSGRDREVQYSNQPQHF.